This record covers a single T cell receptor beta chain. Its antigen remains unidentified. This CDR3 spans 15 amino acids. Germline V gives CDR1 MNHEY, CDR2 SVGAGI. V was pared by 5 bases and J by 3 bases, with 14 bases between. This specimen belongs to a study of T cells in tuberculosis. Sequenced by immunoSEQ multiplex PCR; TCRdb stores in-frame clones only, minus some. Here the sample spans about 35,000 clones, about 93% being singletons. Whole-study findings and limits: Smaller alpha distances in active tuberculosis partly reflected shorter CDR3-alpha lengths.

Each donor contributed 100,000 or so T cells on average, unsorted. V and J are TRBV6-5 and TRBJ1-5; maybe TRBD1 (5 bases). The sample taken for sequencing was PBMCs. The TCR was taken from a donor under 30 with latent tuberculosis or without tuberculosis infection. CDR3 sequence reads: CASSKGLTYNQPQHF. The CDR3 DNA reads as TGTGCCAGCAGTAAGGGACTAACCTACAATCAGCCCCAGCATTTT.